This T cell receptor (beta chain) was profiled in a study of identical twins. This clonotype was recorded at least ten times. As yet, its antigen is unknown. MiXCR, run by TCRdb on the 5' RACE reads, gives a single entry per CDR3 protein. The repertoire consists of 450,000 to 650,000 distinct CDR3 sequences, with over 8.5% occurring once and the leading ten covering under 3.5%. The donors were all healthy and Caucasian. The germline gives CDR1 MNHNY, CDR2 SVGAGI (reference sequence). V was cut by 5 bases and J by 5 bases, with 10 bases left in between. CDR3 size: 12 residues. General observations from the study: A lower insertion count was a feature of abundant cord blood beta clonotypes, with no such feature in memory repertoires.

This sample was also put to use in a study of yellow fever vaccine responses in identical twins.

V usage is TRBV6-6 and J usage is TRBJ2-7; D unclear. The TCR sequence derives from a woman under 30 in good health. Material: PBMCs. The CDR3, as DNA: TGTGCCAGCAGTGCCCGGGCTGACGAGCAGTACTTC. Translation: CASSARADEQYF.